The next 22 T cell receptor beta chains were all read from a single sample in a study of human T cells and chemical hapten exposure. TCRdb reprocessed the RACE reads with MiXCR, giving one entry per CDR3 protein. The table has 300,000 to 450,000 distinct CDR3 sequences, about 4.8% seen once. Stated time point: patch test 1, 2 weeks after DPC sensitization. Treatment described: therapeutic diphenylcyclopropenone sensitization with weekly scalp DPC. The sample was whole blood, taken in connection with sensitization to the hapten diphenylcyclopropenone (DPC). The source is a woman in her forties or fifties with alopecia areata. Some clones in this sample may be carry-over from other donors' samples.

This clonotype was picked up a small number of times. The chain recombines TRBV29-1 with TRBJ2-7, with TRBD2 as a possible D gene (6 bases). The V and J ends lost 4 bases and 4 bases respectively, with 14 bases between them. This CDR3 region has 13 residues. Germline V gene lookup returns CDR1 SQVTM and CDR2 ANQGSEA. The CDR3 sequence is CSVVGGPRYEQYF. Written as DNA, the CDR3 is TGCAGCGTTGTTGGAGGGCCCAGGTACGAGCAGTACTTC.

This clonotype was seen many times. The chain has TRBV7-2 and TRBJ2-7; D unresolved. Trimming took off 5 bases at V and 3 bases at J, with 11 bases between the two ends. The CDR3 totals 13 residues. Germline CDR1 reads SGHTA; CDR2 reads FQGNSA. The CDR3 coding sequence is TGTGCCAGCAGCAAGACATCCGGCTACGAGCAGTACTTC. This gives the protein CASSKTSGYEQYF. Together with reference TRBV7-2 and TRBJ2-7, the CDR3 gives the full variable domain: GAGVSQSPSNKVTEKGKDVELRCDPISGHTALYWYRQSLGQGLEFLIYFQGNSAPDKSGLPSDRFSAERTGGSVSTLTIQRTQQEDSAVYLCASSKTSGYEQYFGPGTRLTVT.

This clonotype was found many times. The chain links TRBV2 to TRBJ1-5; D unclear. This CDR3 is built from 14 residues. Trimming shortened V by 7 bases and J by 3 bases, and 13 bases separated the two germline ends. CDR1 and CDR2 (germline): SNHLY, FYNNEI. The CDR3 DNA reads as TGTGCCAGCAACCCGGGCCTGTCCAATCAGCCCCAGCATTTT. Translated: CASNPGLSNQPQHF.

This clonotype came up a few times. The DNA for the CDR3 is TGTGCCTGGAGTGTACACAGGGGATGGTCTACTGAAGCTTTCTTT. Protein: CAWSVHRGWSTEAFF. The chain has TRBV30 and TRBJ1-1; the match to TRBD1 covers 7 bases. The CDR3 runs 15 residues. With V trimmed by 0 bases and J by 5 bases, 9 bases remained unmatched. Germline V CDR1 and CDR2: GTSNPN, SVGIG (reference sequence).

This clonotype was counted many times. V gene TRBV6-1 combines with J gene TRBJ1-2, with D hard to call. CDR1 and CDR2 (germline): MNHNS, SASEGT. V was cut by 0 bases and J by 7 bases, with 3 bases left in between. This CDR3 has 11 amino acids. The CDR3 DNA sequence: TGTGCCAGCAGTGAAGCAATTGGCTACACCTTC. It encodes CASSEAIGYTF.

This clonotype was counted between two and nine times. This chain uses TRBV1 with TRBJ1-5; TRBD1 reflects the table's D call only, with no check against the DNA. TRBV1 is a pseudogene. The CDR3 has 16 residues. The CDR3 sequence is CTSSSHRGRSNQPQHF. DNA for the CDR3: TGCACCAGCAGCTCCCACAGGGGAAGAAGCAATCAGCCCCAGCATTTT.

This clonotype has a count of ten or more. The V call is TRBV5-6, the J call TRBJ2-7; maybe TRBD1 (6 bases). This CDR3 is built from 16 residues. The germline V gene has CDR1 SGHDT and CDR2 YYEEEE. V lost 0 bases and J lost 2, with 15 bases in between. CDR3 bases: TGTGCCAGCAGCTTGGATGTAGCCAGGGGAGCCTACGAGCAGTACTTC. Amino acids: CASSLDVARGAYEQYF.

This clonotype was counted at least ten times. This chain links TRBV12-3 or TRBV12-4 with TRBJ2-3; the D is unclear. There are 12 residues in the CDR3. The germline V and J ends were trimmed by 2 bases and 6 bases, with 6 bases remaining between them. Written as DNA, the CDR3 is TGTGCCAGCAGTTTACAGGAGGATACGCAGTATTTT. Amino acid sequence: CASSLQEDTQYF.

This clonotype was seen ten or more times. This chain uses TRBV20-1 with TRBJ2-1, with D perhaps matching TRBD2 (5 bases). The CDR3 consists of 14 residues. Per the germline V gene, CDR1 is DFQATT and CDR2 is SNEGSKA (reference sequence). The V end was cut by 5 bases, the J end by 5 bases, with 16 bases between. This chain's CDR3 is CSALWGAANNEQFF. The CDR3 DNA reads TGCAGTGCTCTCTGGGGAGCGGCAAACAATGAGCAGTTCTTC.

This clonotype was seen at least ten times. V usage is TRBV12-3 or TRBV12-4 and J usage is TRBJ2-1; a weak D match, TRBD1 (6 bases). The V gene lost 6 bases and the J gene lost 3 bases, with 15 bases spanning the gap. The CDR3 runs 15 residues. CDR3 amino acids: CASRQGVGFYNEQFF. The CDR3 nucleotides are TGTGCCAGCAGACAGGGTGTCGGGTTCTACAATGAGCAGTTCTTC.

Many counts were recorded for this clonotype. CDR3: CASSWDPTNNEQFF. Here the CDR3 DNA reads TGTGCCAGCAGCTGGGACCCGACTAACAATGAGCAGTTCTTC. V and J are TRBV7-8 and TRBJ2-1, with D possibly called TRBD1 or TRBD2 (5 bases each). CDR1 is SGHVS and CDR2 is FQNEAQ in the germline V gene. The V and J ends lost 4 bases and 5 bases respectively, with 12 bases between them. This CDR3 region has 14 residues.

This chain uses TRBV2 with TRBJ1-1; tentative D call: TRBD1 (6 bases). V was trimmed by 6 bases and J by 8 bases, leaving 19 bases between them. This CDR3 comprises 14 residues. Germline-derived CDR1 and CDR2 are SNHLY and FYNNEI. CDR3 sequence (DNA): TGTGCCAGCAGCCAGGACAGTGCGTTAGGGGAAGCTTTCTTT. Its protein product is CASSQDSALGEAFF.

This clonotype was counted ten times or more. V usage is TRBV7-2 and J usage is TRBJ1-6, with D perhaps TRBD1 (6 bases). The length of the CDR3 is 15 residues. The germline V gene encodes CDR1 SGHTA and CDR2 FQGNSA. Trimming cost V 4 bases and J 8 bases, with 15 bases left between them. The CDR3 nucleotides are TGTGCCAGCAGCTCACATACAGGGTATGATTCACCCCTCCACTTT. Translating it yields CASSSHTGYDSPLHF. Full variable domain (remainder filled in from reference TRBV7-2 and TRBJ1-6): GAGVSQSPSNKVTEKGKDVELRCDPISGHTALYWYRQSLGQGLEFLIYFQGNSAPDKSGLPSDRFSAERTGGSVSTLTIQRTQQEDSAVYLCASSSHTGYDSPLHFGNGTRLTVT.

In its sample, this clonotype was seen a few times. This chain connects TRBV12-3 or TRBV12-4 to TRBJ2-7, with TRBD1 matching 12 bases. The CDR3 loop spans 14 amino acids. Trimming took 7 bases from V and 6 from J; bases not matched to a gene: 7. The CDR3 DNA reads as TGTGCCAGCACCTGGGGGACAGGGGGCTTCGAGCAGTACTTC. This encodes CASTWGTGGFEQYF.

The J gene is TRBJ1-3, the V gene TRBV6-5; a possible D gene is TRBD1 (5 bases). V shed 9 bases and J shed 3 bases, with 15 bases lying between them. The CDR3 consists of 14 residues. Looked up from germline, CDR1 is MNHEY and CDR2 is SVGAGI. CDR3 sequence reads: CASRRAGNGNTIYF. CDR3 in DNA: TGTGCCAGTCGACGGGCAGGGAATGGAAACACCATATATTTT.

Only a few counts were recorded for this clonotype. The CDR3 loop is CSVQEGKLFF. The CDR3 region has the DNA TGCAGTGTCCAAGAGGGAAAACTGTTTTTT. V gene TRBV20-1 combines with J gene TRBJ1-4, with D unresolved. There are 10 residues in the CDR3. Trimming left V 7 bases short and J 10 bases short, with 10 bases between. Germline V gene data show CDR1 as DFQATT and CDR2 as SNEGSKA (reference sequence).

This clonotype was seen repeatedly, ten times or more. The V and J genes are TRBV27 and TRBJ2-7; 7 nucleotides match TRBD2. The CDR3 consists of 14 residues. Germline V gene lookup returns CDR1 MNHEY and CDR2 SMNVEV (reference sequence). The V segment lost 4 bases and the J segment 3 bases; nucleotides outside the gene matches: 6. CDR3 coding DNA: TGTGCCAGCAGTTCCCGGCTAGCGGTCTACGAGCAGTACTTC. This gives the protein CASSSRLAVYEQYF.

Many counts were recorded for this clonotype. CDR3 amino acids: CSARDLLQGDGYTF. The CDR3 region has the DNA TGCAGTGCTAGAGATCTCCTCCAAGGGGATGGCTACACCTTC. This sequence joins TRBV20-1 and TRBJ1-2; the D gene is possibly TRBD1 (5 bases). This CDR3 has 14 amino acids. Germline CDR1 reads DFQATT; CDR2 reads SNEGSKA (reference sequence). Trimming left V 0 bases short and J 6 bases short, with 14 bases between.

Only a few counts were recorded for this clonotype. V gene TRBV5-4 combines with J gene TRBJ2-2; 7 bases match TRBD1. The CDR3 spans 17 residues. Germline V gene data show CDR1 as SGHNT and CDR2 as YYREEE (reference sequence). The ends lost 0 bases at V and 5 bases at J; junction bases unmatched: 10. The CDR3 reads CASSLARQGRRTGELFF. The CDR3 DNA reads TGTGCCAGCAGCTTGGCTCGACAGGGAAGAAGGACCGGGGAGCTGTTTTTT. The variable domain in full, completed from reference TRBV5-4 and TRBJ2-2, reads ETGVTQSPTHLIKTRGQQVTLRCSSQSGHNTVSWYQQALGQGPQFIFQYYREEENGRGNFPPRFSGLQFPNYSSELNVNALELDDSALYLCASSLARQGRRTGELFFGEGSRLTVL.

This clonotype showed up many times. The CDR3 reads CASRGGNYGYTF. For the CDR3, the DNA is TGCGCCAGCAGAGGAGGAAACTATGGCTACACCTTC. The V and J genes are TRBV5-1 and TRBJ1-2; D not certain. V was trimmed by 5 bases and J by 2 bases, leaving 7 bases between them. CDR3 length: 12 residues. Germline V CDR1 and CDR2: SGHRS, YFSETQ.

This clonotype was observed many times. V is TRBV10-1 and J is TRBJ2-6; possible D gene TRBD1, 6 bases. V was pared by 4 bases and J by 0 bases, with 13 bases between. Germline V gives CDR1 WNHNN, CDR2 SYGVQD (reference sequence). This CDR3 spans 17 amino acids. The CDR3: CASSADSAVSGANVLTF. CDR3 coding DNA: TGCGCCAGCAGTGCGGACAGCGCTGTCTCTGGGGCCAACGTCCTGACTTTC.

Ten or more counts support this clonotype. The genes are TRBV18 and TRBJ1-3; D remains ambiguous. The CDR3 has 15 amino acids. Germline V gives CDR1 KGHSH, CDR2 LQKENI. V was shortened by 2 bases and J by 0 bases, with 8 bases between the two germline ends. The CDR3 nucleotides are TGTGCCAGCTCACCAGGCGGCTTCTCTGGAAACACCATATATTTT. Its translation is CASSPGGFSGNTIYF.